This record looks at one TCR beta chain sequence and its context. TCRdb reanalyzed the 5' RACE reads and collapses them to one entry per CDR3 protein, without DNA. The sample includes almost 450,000 distinct CDR3 sequences. These data originate in a study of T cells expressing NK-cell markers. Study information: HCMV seropositivity marked most of the eight sequenced donors; one was seronegative.

CDR3 length equals 15 residues. In germline, CDR1 is SGHTA, CDR2 FQGTGA. The clonotype originates from a woman aged 18-69 years in good health. The source material was blood T cells: a sorted CD56 or NKG2C T cell subset, CD4+ or CD8+ T cells, or bulk PBMC T cells (not recorded which). This chain links TRBV7-3 with TRBJ2-2; TCRdb's assignment of TRBD2 cannot be checked, as there is no DNA. This CDR3 is CASSLQGPVAGELFF.